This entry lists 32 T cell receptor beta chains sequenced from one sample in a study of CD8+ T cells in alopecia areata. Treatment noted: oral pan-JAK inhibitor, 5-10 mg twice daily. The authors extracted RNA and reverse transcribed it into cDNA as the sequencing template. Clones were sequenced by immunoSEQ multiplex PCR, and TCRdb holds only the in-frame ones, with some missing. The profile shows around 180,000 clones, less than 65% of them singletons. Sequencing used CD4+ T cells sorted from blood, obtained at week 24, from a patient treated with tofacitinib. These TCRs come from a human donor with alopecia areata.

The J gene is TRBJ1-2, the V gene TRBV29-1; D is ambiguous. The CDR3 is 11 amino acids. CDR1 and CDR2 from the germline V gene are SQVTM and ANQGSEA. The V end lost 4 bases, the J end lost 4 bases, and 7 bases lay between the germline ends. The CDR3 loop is CSVVESYGYTF. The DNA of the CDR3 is TGCAGCGTTGTGGAGTCCTATGGCTACACCTTC.

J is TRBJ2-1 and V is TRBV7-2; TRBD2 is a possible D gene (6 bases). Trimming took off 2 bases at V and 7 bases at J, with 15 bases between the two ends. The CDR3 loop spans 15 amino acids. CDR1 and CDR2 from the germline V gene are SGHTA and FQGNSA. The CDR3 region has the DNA TGTGCCAGCAGCTTATTGGGCCCCGGGAGAAATGAGCAGTTCTTC. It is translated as CASSLLGPGRNEQFF.

The DNA for the CDR3 is TGTGCCTGGCGACATTCCACAGATACGCAGTATTTT. As protein: CAWRHSTDTQYF. The chain has TRBV30 and TRBJ2-3; D gene uncertain. The CDR3 is made up of 12 amino acids. The V end was cut by 5 bases, the J end by 2 bases, with 8 bases between. Looked up from germline, CDR1 is GTSNPN and CDR2 is SVGIG (reference sequence).

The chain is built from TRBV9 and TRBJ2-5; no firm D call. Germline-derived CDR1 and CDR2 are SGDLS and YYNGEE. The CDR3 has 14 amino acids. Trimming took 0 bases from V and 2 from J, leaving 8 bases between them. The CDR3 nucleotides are TGTGCCAGCAGCGTAGATACCACACAAGAGACCCAGTACTTC. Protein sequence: CASSVDTTQETQYF.

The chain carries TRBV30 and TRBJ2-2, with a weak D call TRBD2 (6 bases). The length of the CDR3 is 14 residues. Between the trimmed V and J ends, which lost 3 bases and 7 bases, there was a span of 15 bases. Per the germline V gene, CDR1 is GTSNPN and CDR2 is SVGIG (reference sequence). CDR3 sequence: CAWRRMQGGGELFF. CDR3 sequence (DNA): TGTGCCTGGAGAAGAATGCAGGGAGGCGGGGAGCTGTTTTTT. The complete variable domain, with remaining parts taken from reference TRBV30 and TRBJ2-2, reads SQTIHQWPATLVQPVGSPLSLECTVEGTSNPNLYWYRQAAGRGLQLLFYSVGIGQISSEVPQNLSASRPQDRQFILSSKKLLLSDSGFYLCAWRRMQGGGELFFGEGSRLTVL.

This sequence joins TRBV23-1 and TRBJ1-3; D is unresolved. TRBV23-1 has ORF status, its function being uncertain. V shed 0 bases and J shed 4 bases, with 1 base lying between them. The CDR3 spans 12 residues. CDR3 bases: TGCGCCAGCAGTCAATCCGGAAACACCATATATTTT. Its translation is CASSQSGNTIYF.

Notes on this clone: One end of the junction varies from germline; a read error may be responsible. The CDR3 reads CASSPGQGGLNTEAFF. CDR3 sequence (DNA): TGCGCCAGCAGCCCCGGACAGGGAGGCCTGAATACTGAAGCTTTCTTT. V gene TRBV5-1 combines with J gene TRBJ1-1; TRBD1 matches 8 bases. This CDR3 has 16 residues. From germline, CDR1 is SGHRS and CDR2 YFSETQ.

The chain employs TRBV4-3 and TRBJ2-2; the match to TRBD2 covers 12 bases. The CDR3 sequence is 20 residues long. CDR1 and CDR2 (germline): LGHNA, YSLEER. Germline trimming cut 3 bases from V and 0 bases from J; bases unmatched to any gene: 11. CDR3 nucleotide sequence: TGCGCCAGCAGCCACCAATCAAGGACTAGCGGGGCGGCGAACACCGGGGAGCTGTTTTTT. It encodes CASSHQSRTSGAANTGELFF.

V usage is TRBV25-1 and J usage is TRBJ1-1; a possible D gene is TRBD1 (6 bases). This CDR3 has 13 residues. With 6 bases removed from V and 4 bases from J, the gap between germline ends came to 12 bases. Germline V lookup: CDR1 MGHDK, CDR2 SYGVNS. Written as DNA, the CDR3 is TGTGCCAGCAGGCAGGGGCCCCTCACTGAAGCTTTCTTT. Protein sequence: CASRQGPLTEAFF. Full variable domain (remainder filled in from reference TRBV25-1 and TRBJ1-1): EADIYQTPRYLVIGTGKKITLECSQTMGHDKMYWYQQDPGMELHLIHYSYGVNSTEKGDLSSESTVSRIRTEHFPLTLESARPSHTSQYLCASRQGPLTEAFFGQGTRLTVV.

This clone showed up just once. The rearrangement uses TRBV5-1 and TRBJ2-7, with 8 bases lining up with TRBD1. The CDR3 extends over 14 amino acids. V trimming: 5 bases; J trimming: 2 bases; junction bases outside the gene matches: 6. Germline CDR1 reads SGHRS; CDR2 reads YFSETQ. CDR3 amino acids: CASSPDRGTYEQYF. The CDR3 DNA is TGCGCCAGCAGTCCCGACAGGGGAACCTACGAGCAGTACTTC.

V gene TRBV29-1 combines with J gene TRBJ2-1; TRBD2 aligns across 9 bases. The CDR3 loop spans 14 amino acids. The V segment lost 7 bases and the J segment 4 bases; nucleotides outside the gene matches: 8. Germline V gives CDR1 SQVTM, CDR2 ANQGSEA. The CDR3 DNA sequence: TGCAGCGCCATATCGCGGGGGGGGTACAATGAGCAGTTCTTC. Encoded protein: CSAISRGGYNEQFF.

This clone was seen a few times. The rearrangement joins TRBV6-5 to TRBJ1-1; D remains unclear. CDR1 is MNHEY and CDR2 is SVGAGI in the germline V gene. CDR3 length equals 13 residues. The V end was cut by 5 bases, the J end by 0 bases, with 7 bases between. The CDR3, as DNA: TGTGCCAGCAGTAGGGCGGTGAACACTGAAGCTTTCTTT. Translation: CASSRAVNTEAFF.

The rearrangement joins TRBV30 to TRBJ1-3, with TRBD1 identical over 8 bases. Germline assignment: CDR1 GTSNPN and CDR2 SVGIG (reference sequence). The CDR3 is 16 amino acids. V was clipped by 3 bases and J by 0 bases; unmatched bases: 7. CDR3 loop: CAWSNRGTHSGNTIYF. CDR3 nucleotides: TGTGCCTGGAGCAACAGGGGGACCCACTCTGGAAACACCATATATTTT.

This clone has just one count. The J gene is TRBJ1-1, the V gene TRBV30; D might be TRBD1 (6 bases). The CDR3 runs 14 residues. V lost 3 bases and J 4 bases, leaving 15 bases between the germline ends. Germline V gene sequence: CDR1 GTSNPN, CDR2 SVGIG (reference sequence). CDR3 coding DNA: TGTGCCTGGAGGGGGGCAGCCTCCATCACTGAAGCTTTCTTT. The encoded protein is CAWRGAASITEAFF.

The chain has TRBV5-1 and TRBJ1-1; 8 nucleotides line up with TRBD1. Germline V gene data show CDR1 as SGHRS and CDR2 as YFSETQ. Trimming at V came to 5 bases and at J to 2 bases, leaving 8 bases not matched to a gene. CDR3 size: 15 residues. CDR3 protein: CASRVLTGDNTEAFF. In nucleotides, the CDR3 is TGCGCCAGCAGAGTCCTGACAGGGGATAACACTGAAGCTTTCTTT.

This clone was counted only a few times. CDR3 amino acids: CASSLRRGSAGELFF. The CDR3 coding sequence is TGTGCCAGCAGCCTTAGGAGGGGTTCGGCCGGGGAGCTGTTTTTT. The chain uses TRBV14 and TRBJ2-2, with D perhaps matching TRBD2 (6 bases). The germline V gene has CDR1 SGHDN and CDR2 FVKESK. This CDR3 spans 15 amino acids. Trimming pared 4 bases from V and 6 bases from J, leaving 15 bases between. The whole variable domain, remainder taken from reference TRBV14 and TRBJ2-2, is EAGVTQFPSHSVIEKGQTVTLRCDPISGHDNLYWYRRVMGKEIKFLLHFVKESKQDESGMPNNRFLAERTGGTYSTLKVQPAELEDSGVYFCASSLRRGSAGELFFGEGSRLTVL.

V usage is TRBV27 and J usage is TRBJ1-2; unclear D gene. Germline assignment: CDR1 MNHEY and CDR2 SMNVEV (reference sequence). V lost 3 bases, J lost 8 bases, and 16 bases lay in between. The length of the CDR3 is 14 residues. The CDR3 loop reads CASSFGISSGGYTF. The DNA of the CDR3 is TGTGCCAGCAGTTTTGGCATCTCCTCGGGAGGCTACACCTTC.

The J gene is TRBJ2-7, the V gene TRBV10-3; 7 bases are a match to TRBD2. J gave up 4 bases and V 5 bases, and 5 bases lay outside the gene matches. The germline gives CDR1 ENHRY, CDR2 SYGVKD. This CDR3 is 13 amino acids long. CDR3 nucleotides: TGTGCCATCAGTCCGGGACTAACATACGAGCAGTACTTC. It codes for CAISPGLTYEQYF.

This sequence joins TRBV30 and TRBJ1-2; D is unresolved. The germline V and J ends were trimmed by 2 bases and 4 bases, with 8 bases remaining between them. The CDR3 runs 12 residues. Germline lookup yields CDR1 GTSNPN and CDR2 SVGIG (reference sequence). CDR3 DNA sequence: TGTGCCTGGAGTCTATTTATCTATGGCTACACCTTC. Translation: CAWSLFIYGYTF.

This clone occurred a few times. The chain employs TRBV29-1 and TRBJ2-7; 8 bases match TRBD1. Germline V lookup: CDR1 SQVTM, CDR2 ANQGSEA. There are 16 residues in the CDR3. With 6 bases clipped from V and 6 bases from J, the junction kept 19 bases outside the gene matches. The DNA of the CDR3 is TGCAGCGTCTGGACAGGGAAGGGGTCTCTAATCCCCGAGCAGTACTTC. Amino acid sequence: CSVWTGKGSLIPEQYF.

Here the CDR3 DNA reads TGCAGCGTGGACAGGGGGCTCTATGGCTACACCTTC. Residues: CSVDRGLYGYTF. The chain is built from TRBV29-1 and TRBJ1-2, with TRBD1 matching over 11 bases. The V and J ends lost 6 bases and 4 bases, in that order; junction bases with no gene match: 1. The CDR3 extends over 12 amino acids. Germline CDR1 SQVTM, CDR2 ANQGSEA.

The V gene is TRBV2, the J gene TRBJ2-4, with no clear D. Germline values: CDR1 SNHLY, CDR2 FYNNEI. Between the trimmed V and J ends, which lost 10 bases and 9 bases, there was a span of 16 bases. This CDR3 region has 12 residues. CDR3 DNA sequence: TGTGCCACCTCAGGATCCTATTCCATTCAGTACTTC. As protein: CATSGSYSIQYF. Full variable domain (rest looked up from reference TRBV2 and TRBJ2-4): EPEVTQTPSHQVTQMGQEVILRCVPISNHLYFYWYRQILGQKVEFLVSFYNNEISEKSEIFDDQFSVERPDGSNFTLKIRSTKLEDSAMYFCATSGSYSIQYFGAGTRLSVL.

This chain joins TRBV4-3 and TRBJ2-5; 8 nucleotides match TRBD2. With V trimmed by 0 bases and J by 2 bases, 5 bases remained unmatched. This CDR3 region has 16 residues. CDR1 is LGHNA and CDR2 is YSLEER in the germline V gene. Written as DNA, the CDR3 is TGCGCCAGCAGCCAAGATAGGGCGGGGGGACAAGAGACCCAGTACTTC. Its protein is CASSQDRAGGQETQYF.

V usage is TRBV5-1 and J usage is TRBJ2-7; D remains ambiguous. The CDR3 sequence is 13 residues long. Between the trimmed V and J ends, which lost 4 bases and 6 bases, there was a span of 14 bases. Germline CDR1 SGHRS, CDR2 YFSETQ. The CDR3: CASSGTARREQYF. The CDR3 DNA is TGCGCCAGCAGCGGCACTGCTAGGCGCGAGCAGTACTTC.

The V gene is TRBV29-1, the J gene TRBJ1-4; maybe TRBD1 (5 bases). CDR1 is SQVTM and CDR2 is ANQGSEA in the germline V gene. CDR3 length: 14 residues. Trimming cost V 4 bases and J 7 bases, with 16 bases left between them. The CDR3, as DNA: TGCAGCGTTGTGATGGCAGGGTTCGGTGAAAAACTGTTTTTT. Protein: CSVVMAGFGEKLFF.

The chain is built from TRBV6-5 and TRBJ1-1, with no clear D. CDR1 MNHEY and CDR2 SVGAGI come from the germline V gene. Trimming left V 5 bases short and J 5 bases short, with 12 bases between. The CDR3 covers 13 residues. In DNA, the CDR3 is TGTGCCAGCAGTCGTACGGTCCGAACTGAAGCTTTCTTT. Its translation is CASSRTVRTEAFF.

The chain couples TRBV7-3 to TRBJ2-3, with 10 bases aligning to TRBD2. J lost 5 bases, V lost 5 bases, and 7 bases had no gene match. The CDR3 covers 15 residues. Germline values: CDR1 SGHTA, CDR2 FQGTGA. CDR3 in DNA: TGTGCCAGCAGCGCCACCGGGACTAGCGTAGATACGCAGTATTTT. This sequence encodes CASSATGTSVDTQYF. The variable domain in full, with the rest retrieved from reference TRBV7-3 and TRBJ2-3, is GAGVSQTPSNKVTEKGKYVELRCDPISGHTALYWYRQSLGQGPEFLIYFQGTGAADDSGLPNDRFFAVRPEGSVSTLKIQRTERGDSAVYLCASSATGTSVDTQYFGPGTRLTVL.

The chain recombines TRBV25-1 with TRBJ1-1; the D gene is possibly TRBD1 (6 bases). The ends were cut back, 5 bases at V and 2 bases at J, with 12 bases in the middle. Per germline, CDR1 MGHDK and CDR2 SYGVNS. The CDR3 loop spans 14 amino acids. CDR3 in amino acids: CASSPAGTNTEAFF. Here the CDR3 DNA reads TGTGCCAGCAGTCCGGCAGGGACAAACACTGAAGCTTTCTTT.

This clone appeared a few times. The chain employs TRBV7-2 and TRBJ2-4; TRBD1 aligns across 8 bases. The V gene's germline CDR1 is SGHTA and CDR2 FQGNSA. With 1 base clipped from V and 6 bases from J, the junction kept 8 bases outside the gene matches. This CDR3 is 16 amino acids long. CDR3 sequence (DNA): TGTGCCAGCAGCTTAGATGGCAGGGGGCTCTCAAACATTCAGTACTTC. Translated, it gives CASSLDGRGLSNIQYF.

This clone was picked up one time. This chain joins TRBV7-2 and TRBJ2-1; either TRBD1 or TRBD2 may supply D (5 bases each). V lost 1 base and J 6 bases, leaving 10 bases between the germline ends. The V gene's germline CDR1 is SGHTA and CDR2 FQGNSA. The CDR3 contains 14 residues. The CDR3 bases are TGTGCCAGCAGCTTAGGGGAGAGGGGCAATGAGCAGTTCTTC. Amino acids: CASSLGERGNEQFF.

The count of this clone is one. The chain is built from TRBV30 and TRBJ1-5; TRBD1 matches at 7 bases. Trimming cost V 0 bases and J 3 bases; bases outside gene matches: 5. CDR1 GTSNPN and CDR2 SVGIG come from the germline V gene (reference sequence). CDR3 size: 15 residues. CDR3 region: CAWSVGQGVNQPQHF. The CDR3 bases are TGTGCCTGGAGTGTGGGGCAGGGGGTCAATCAGCCCCAGCATTTT.

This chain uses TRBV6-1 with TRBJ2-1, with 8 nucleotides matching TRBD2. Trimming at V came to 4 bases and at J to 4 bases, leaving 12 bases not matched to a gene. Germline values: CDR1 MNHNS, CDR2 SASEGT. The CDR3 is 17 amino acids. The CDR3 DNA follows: TGTGCCAGCAGTGGCCGAGGGAGTGGCGGGGGGTACAATGAGCAGTTCTTC. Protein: CASSGRGSGGGYNEQFF.